This entry features one TCR beta chain sequence. The sample carries other DNA sequences with the same CDR3. This sample is part of a study of OX40 agonist ivuxolimab in advanced cancers. Repertoires were generated with immunoSEQ multiplex PCR, while TCRdb's copy carries only in-frame clones and drops some. The table shows about 84,000 clones, with 89% occurring only once. The V end lost 4 bases, the J end lost 2 bases, and 12 bases lay between the germline ends. The CDR3 extends over 14 amino acids. CDR1 is SGHRS, CDR2 YFSETQ, per germline. The source material was CD4+ or CD8+ T cells sorted from blood, sampled in a trial of the OX40 agonist ivuxolimab. The rearrangement joins TRBV5-1 to TRBJ1-2, with D tentatively TRBD1 (5 bases). This TCR was recovered from an adult with an advanced solid tumor such as melanoma, head and neck, liver or kidney cancer. The CDR3 is CASSLGGENYGYTF. The CDR3 coding sequence is TGCGCCAGCAGCCTCGGGGGAGAAAACTATGGCTACACCTTC.